This T cell receptor beta chain was sequenced for a study of quantifying T cell responses using KT2 cells. About the research overall: Reverse transcription used primers in the TCR alpha and beta constant regions.

The germline V gene has CDR1 SNHLY and CDR2 FYNNEI. This CDR3 has 15 amino acids. V was shortened by 0 bases and J by 0 bases, with 6 bases between the two germline ends. The cDNA 3' end received a ligated oligonucleotide with a UMI. First-round PCR used 4 to 5 cycles and beta primers RC1.1 and RC1.2 covering TRBC1 and TRBC2. In TCRdb, the UMI-ligation and nested PCR reads were re-called with MiXCR into one record per CDR3 protein. The sample lists approximately 50,000 distinct CDR3 sequences, roughly 10% seen once, with 8% to 13% in the top ten. This clonotype originated in a human donor. The sample was PBMCs spiked with cells of the T cell clone KT2. V usage is TRBV2 and J usage is TRBJ1-3; no clear D gene. CDR3 amino acids: CASSEASNSGNTIYF. The CDR3 DNA reads TGTGCCAGCAGTGAAGCGTCTAACTCTGGAAACACCATATATTTT.